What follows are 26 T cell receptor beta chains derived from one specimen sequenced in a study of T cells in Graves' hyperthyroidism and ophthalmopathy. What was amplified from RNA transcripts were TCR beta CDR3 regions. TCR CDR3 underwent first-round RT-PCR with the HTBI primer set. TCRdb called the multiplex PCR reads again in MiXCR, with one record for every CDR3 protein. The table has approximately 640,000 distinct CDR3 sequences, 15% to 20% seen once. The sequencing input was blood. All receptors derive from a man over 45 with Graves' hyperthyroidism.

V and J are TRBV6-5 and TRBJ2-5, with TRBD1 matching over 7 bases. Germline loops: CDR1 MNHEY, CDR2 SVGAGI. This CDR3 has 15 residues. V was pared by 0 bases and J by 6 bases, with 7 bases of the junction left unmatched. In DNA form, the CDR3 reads TGTGCCAGCAGTTACTCCTACGACAGGGCGAAGACCCAGTACTTC. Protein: CASSYSYDRAKTQYF.

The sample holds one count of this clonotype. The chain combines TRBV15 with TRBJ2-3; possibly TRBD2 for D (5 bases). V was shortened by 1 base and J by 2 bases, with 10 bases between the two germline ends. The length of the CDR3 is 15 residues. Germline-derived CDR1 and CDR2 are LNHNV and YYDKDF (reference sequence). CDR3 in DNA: TGTGCCACCAGCAGAGCCGGGATTACCACAGATACGCAGTATTTT. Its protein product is CATSRAGITTDTQYF.

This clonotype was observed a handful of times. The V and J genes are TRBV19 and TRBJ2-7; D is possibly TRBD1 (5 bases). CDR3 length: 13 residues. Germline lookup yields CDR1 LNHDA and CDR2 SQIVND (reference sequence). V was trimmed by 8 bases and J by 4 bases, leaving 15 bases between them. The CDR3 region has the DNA TGTGCCAGTGGGGAAGTGGGGCGATACGAGCAGTACTTC. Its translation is CASGEVGRYEQYF.

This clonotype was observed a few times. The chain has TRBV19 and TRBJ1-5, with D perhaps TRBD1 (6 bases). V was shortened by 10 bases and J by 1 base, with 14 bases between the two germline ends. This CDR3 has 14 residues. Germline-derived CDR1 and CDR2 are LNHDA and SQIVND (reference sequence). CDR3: CATADSLSNQPQHF. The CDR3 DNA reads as TGTGCCACCGCGGACAGTTTGAGCAATCAGCCCCAGCATTTT.

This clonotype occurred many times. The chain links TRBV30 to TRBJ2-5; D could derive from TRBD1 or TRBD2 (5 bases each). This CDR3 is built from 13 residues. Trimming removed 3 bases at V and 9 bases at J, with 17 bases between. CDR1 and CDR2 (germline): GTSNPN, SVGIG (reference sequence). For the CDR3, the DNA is TGTGCCTGGAGGTCTGGACACCGAGGGGCCCAGTACTTC. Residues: CAWRSGHRGAQYF.

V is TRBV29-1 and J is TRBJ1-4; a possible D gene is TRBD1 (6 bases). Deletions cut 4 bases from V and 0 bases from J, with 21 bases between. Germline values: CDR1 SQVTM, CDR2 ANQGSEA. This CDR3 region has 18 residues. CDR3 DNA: TGCAGCGTTGGTGGGGTAGGGGGTGGAGGGTCAACTAATGAAAAACTGTTTTTT. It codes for CSVGGVGGGGSTNEKLFF.

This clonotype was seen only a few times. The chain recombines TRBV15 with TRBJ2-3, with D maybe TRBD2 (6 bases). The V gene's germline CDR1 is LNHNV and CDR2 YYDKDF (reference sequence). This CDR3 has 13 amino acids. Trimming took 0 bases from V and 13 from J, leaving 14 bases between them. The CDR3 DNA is TGTGCCACCAGCAGAGATCGGCGAGGGGAGGAGTATTTT. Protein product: CATSRDRRGEEYF. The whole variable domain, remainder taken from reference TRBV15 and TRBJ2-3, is DAMVIQNPRYQVTQFGKPVTLSCSQTLNHNVMYWYQQKSSQAPKLLFHYYDKDFNNEADTPDNFQSRRPNTSFCFLDIRSPGLGDTAMYLCATSRDRRGEEYFGPGTRLTVL.

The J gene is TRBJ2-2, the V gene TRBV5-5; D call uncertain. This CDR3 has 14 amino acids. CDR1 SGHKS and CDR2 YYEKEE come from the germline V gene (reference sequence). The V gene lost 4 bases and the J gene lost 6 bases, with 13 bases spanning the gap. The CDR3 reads CASSVQLFSGELFF. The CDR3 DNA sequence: TGTGCCAGCAGCGTACAGCTTTTCTCCGGGGAGCTGTTTTTT. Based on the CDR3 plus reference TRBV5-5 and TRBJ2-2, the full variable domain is DAGVTQSPTHLIKTRGQQVTLRCSPISGHKSVSWYQQVLGQGPQFIFQYYEKEERGRGNFPDRFSARQFPNYSSELNVNALLLGDSALYLCASSVQLFSGELFFGEGSRLTVL.

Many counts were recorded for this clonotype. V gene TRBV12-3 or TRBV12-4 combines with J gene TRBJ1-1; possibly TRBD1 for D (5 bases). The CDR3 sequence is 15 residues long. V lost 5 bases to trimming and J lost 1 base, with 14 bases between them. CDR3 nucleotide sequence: TGTGCCAGCAGTGCCCCGGGACTAAAGAACACTGAAGCTTTCTTT. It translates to CASSAPGLKNTEAFF.

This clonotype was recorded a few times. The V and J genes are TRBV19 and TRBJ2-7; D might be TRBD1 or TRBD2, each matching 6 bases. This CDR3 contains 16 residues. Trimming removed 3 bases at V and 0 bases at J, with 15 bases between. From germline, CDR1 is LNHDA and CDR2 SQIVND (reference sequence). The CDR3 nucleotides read TGTGCCAGTAGTATCGGAGGGGGAGTAAGCTCCTACGAGCAGTACTTC. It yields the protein CASSIGGGVSSYEQYF. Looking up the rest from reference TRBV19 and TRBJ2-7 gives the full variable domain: DGGITQSPKYLFRKEGQNVTLSCEQNLNHDAMYWYRQDPGQGLRLIYYSQIVNDFQKGDIAEGYSVSREKKESFPLTVTSAQKNPTAFYLCASSIGGGVSSYEQYFGPGTRLTVT.

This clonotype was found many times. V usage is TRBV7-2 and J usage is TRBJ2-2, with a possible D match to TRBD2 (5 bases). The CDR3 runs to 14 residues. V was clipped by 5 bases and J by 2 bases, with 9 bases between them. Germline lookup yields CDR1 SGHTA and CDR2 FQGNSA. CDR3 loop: CASSRTGNTGELFF. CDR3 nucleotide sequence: TGTGCCAGCAGCCGGACTGGCAACACCGGGGAGCTGTTTTTT.

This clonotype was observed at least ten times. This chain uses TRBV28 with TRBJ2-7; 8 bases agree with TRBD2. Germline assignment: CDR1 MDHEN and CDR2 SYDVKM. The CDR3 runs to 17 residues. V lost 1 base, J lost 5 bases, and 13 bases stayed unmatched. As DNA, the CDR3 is TGTGCCAGCAGTTTATTTGCGGGAGGAAGAAAAGAGGACGAGCAGTACTTC. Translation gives CASSLFAGGRKEDEQYF.

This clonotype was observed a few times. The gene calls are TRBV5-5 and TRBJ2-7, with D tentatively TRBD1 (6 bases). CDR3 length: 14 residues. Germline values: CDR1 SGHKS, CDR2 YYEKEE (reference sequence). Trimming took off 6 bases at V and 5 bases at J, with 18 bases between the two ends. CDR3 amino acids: CASKQGGIGNEQYF. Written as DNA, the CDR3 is TGTGCCAGCAAACAGGGTGGGATTGGAAACGAGCAGTACTTC.

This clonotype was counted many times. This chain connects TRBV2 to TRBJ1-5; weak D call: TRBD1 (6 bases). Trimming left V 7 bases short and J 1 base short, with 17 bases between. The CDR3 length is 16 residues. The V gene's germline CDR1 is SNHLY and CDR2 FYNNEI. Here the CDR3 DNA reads TGTGCCAGCACCGAAGTGATGGGGGCCAGCAATCAGCCCCAGCATTTT. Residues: CASTEVMGASNQPQHF.

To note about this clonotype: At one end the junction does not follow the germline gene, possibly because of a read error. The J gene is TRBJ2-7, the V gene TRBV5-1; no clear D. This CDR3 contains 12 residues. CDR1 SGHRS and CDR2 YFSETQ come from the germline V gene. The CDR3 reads CASSQVYNEQYF. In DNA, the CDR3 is TGTGCCAGCAGCCAGGTTTACAACGAGCAGTACTTC.

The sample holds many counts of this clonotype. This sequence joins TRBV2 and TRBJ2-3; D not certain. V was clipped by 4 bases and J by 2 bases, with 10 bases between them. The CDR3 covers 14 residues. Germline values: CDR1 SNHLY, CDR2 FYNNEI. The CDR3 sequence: CASSVARSTDTQYF. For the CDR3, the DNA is TGTGCCAGCAGTGTCGCTCGATCCACAGATACGCAGTATTTT.

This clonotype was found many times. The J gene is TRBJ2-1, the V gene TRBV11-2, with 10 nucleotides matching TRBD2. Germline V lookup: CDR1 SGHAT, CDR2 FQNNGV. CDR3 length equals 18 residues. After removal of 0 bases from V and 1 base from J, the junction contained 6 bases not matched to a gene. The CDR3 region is CASSLDGSSGSSYNEQFF. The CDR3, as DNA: TGTGCCAGCAGCTTAGATGGGTCTAGCGGGAGTTCCTACAATGAGCAGTTCTTC.

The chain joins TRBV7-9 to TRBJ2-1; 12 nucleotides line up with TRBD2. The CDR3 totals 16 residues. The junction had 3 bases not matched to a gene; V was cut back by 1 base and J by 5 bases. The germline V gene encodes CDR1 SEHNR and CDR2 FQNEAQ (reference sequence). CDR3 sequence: CASSLVGLAGNNEQFF. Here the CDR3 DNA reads TGTGCCAGCAGCTTAGTTGGACTAGCGGGAAACAATGAGCAGTTCTTC.

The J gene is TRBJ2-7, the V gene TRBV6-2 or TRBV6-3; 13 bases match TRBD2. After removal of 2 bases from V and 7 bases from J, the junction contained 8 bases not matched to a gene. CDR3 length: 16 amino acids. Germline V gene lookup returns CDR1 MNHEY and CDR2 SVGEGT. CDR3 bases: TGTGCCAGCAGTTACCCCAAACTAGCGGGAGGGGATGAGCAGTACTTC. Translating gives CASSYPKLAGGDEQYF.

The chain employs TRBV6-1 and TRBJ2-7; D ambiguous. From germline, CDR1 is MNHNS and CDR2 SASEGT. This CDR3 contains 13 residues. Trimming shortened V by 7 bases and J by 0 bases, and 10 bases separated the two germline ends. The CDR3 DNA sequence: TGTGCCAGCACCGTTGCGGACTCCTACGAGCAGTACTTC. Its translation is CASTVADSYEQYF.

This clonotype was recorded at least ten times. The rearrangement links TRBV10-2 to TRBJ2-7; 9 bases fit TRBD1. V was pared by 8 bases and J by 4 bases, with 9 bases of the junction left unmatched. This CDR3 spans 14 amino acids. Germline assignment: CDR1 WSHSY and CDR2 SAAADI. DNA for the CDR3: TGCGCCAGCGGGGGACAGGGAGGCGGATACGAGCAGTACTTC. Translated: CASGGQGGGYEQYF.

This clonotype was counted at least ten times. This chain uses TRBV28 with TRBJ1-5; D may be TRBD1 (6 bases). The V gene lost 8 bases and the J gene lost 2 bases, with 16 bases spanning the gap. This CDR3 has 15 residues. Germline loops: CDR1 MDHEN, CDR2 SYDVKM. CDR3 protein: CASFWGAYGNQPQHF. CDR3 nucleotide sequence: TGTGCCAGCTTCTGGGGGGCGTATGGCAATCAGCCCCAGCATTTT.

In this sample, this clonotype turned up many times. CDR3 in amino acids: CASSLVGGNYGYTF. The CDR3 region has the DNA TGTGCCAGCAGCTTAGTGGGAGGGAACTATGGCTACACCTTC. The rearrangement uses TRBV11-2 and TRBJ1-2; D is ambiguous. Germline V gives CDR1 SGHAT, CDR2 FQNNGV. The CDR3 totals 14 residues. The ends were cut back, 1 base at V and 2 bases at J, with 8 bases in the middle.

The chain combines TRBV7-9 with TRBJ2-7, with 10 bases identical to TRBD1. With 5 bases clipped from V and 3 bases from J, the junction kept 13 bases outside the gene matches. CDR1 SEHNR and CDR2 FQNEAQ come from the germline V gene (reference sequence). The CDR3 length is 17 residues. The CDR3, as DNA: TGTGCCAGCAGCGGGCGGACAGGGGGGACCCCTGTCTACGAGCAGTACTTC. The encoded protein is CASSGRTGGTPVYEQYF. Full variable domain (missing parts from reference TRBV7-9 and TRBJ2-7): DTGVSQNPRHKITKRGQNVTFRCDPISEHNRLYWYRQTLGQGPEFLTYFQNEAQLEKSRLLSDRFSAERPKGSFSTLEIQRTEQGDSAMYLCASSGRTGGTPVYEQYFGPGTRLTVT.

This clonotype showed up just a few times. The CDR3 protein is CASSSELAGGMDEQYF. CDR3 bases: TGTGCCAGCAGCTCCGAACTAGCGGGAGGGATGGACGAGCAGTACTTC. The chain joins TRBV13 to TRBJ2-7; 13 positions match TRBD2. V trimming: 4 bases; J trimming: 5 bases; junction bases outside the gene matches: 8. Germline CDR1 PRHDT, CDR2 FYEKMQ (reference sequence). The CDR3 is made up of 16 amino acids.

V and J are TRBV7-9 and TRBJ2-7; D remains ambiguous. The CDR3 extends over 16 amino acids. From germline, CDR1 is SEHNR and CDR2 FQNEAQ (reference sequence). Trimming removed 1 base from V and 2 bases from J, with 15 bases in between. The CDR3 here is CASSLVVETLTYEQYF. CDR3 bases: TGTGCCAGCAGCTTAGTCGTTGAGACACTTACCTACGAGCAGTACTTC.